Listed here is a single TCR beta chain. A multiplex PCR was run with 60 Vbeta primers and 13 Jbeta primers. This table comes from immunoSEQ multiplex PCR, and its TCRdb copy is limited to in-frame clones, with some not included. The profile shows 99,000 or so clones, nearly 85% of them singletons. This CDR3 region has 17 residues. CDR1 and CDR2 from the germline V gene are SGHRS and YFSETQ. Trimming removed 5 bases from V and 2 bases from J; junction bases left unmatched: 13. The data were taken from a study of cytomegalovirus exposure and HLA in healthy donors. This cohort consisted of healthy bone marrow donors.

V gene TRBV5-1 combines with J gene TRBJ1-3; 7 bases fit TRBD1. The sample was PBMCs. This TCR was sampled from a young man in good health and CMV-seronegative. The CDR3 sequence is CASRTNPTGWAGNTIYF. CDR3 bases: TGCGCCAGCAGAACAAACCCGACAGGGTGGGCTGGAAACACCATATATTTT.